A single T cell receptor (beta chain) is shown here with its context. The data are from a study of cytomegalovirus exposure and HLA in healthy donors. This CDR3 is 13 amino acids long. Per the germline V gene, CDR1 is MGHDK and CDR2 is SYGVNS. V lost 6 bases and J 6 bases, leaving 15 bases between the germline ends. The PCR used 60 Vbeta and 13 Jbeta primers. Libraries were prepared by immunoSEQ multiplex PCR; TCRdb keeps only in-frame clonotypes and omits some of them. The table lists 65,000 to 80,000 clones, roughly three quarters of them singletons, with around a fifth in the top ten. The TCR sequence derives from a woman in her thirties or forties in good health and CMV-seropositive. The chain carries TRBV25-1 and TRBJ2-7; D gene unclear. Input material: PBMCs. Here the CDR3 reads CASSPDSPLEQYF. In DNA, the CDR3 is TGTGCCAGCAGCCCCGACTCGCCCCTCGAGCAGTACTTC.